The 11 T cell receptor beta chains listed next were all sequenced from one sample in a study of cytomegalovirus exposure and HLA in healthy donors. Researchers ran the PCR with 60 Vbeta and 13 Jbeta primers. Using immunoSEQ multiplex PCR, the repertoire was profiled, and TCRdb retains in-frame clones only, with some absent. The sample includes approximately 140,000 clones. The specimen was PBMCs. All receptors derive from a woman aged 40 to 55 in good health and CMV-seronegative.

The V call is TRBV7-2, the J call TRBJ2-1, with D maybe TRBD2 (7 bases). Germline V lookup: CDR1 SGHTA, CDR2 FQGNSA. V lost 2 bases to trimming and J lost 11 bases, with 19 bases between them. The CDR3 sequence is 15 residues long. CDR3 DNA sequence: TGTGCCAGCAGCTTAAGGGGGGGGCTTAATCTCAAGCAGTTCTTC. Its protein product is CASSLRGGLNLKQFF.

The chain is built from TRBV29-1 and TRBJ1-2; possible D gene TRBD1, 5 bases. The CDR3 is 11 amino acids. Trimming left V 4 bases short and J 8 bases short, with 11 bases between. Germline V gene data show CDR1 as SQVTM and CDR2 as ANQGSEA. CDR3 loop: CSVAAGRGYTF. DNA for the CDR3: TGCAGCGTTGCAGCAGGGAGGGGCTACACCTTC.

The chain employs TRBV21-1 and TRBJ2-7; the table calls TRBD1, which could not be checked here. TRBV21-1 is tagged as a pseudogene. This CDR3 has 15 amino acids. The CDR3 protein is CASSRGTGVGYEQYV. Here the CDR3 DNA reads TGTGCCAGCAGCAGGGGGACAGGGGTGGGCTACGAGCAGTACGTC.

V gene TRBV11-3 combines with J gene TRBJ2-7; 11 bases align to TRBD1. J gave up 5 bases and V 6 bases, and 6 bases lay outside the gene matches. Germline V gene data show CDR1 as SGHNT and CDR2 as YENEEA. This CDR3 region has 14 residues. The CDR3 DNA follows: TGTGCCAGCAGTGCCGGGACAGGGGGGGACGAGCAGTACTTC. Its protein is CASSAGTGGDEQYF.

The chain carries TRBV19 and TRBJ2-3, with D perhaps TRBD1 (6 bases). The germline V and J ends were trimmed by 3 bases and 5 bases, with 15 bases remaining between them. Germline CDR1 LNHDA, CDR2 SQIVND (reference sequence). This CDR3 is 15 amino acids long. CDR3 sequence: CASSILGAREDTQYF. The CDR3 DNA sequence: TGTGCCAGTAGTATTTTGGGGGCCCGAGAAGATACGCAGTATTTT.

DNA for the CDR3: TGTGCCAGCAGCTTCGGGGACAGGGAGGAGACCCAGTACTTC. Amino acid sequence: CASSFGDREETQYF. This chain joins TRBV11-3 and TRBJ2-5, with 9 bases that match TRBD1. J was trimmed by 5 bases and V by 3 bases; bases with no gene match: 4. Germline-derived CDR1 and CDR2 are SGHNT and YENEEA. The CDR3 contains 14 residues.

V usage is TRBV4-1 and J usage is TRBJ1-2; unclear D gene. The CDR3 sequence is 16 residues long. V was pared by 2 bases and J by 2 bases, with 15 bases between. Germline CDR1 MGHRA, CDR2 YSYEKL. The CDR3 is CASSQLLLPGNYGYTF. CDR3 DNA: TGCGCCAGCAGCCAACTATTACTGCCCGGGAACTATGGCTACACCTTC.

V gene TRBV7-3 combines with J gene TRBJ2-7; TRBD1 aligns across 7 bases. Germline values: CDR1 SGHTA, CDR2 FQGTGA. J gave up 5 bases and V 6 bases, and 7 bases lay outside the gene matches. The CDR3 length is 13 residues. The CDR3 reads CASSQQGRHEQYF. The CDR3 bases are TGTGCCAGCAGTCAACAGGGGCGCCACGAGCAGTACTTC.

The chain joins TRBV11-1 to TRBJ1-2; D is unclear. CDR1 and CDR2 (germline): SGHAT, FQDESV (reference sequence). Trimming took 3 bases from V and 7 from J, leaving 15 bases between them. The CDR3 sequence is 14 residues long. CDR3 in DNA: TGTGCCAGCAGCTTCGATTCGGGAGAGGGTGGCTACACCTTC. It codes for CASSFDSGEGGYTF. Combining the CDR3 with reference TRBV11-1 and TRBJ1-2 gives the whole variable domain EAEVAQSPRYKITEKSQAVAFWCDPISGHATLYWYRQILGQGPELLVQFQDESVVDDSQLPKDRFSAERLKGVDSTLKIQPAELGDSAMYLCASSFDSGEGGYTFGSGTRLTVV.

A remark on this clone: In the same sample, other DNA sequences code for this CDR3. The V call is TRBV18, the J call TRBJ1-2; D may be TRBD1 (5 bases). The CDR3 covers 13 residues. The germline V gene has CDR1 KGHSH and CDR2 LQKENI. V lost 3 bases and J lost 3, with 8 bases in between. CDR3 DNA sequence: TGTGCCAGCTCACCCTCCAGGGACTATGGCTACACCTTC. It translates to CASSPSRDYGYTF. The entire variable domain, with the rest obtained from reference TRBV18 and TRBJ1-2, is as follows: NAGVMQNPRHLVRRRGQEARLRCSPMKGHSHVYWYRQLPEEGLKFMVYLQKENIIDESGMPKERFSAEFPKEGPSILRIQQVVRGDSAAYFCASSPSRDYGYTFGSGTRLTVV.

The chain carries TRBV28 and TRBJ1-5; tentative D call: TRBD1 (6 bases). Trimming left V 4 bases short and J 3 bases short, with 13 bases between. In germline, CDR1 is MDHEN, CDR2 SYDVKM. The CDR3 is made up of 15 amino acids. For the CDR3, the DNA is TGTGCCAGCAGTTCCCCCGGACAGTACAATCAGCCCCAGCATTTT. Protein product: CASSSPGQYNQPQHF.